The 32 T cell receptor beta chains listed next were all sequenced from one sample in a study of blood T cell repertoires in COVID-19. The method was immunoSEQ multiplex PCR; TCRdb's version includes in-frame clones alone and lacks a portion of them. The sample contains over 200,000 clones, 81% of which appear only once. The material sequenced was peripheral blood. The receptors come from a woman of 80 years or more with acute or convalescent COVID-19.

The chain uses TRBV9 and TRBJ2-1; possibly TRBD1 for D (7 bases). V lost 1 base and J 7 bases, leaving 18 bases between the germline ends. The CDR3 contains 16 residues. Per germline, CDR1 SGDLS and CDR2 YYNGEE. In DNA form, the CDR3 reads TGTGCCAGCAGCGTATCCCCAGGGGGGCAAACGAATGAGCAGTTCTTC. Its translation is CASSVSPGGQTNEQFF.

This clone was observed once. The chain is built from TRBV6-6 and TRBJ2-1, with D maybe TRBD2 (6 bases). Germline values: CDR1 MNHNY, CDR2 SVGAGI (reference sequence). V was clipped by 6 bases and J by 4 bases, with 13 bases between them. CDR3 length: 14 residues. The CDR3 DNA reads as TGTGCCAGCAGGGTAGCGGAGACTTACAATGAGCAGTTCTTC. Amino acids: CASRVAETYNEQFF.

The genes are TRBV5-1 and TRBJ2-5; D possibly corresponds to TRBD2 (5 bases). Deletions cut 3 bases from V and 1 base from J, with 10 bases between. The CDR3 contains 14 residues. Germline values: CDR1 SGHRS, CDR2 YFSETQ. In nucleotides, the CDR3 is TGCGCCAGCAGCTCAGGACGGGGCCAAGAGACCCAGTACTTC. Translation gives CASSSGRGQETQYF.

The gene calls are TRBV6-5 and TRBJ1-5; 7 bases match TRBD1. The CDR3 is 15 residues long. J lost 0 bases, V lost 8 bases, and 7 bases had no gene match. Looked up from germline, CDR1 is MNHEY and CDR2 is SVGAGI. CDR3 bases: TGTGCCAGCGACCAGGGGGGAAATAGCAATCAGCCCCAGCATTTT. Translating it yields CASDQGGNSNQPQHF.

This clone is a singleton in its sample. The chain employs TRBV28 and TRBJ1-2; D might be TRBD1 (5 bases). Trimming took 7 bases from V and 4 from J, leaving 31 bases between them. Germline CDR1 and CDR2: MDHEN and SYDVKM. CDR3 length: 19 residues. Here the CDR3 DNA reads TGTGCCAGCACGCTTACTTCGGGGGGAAGCCGAACATTTTCCTATGGCTACACCTTC. Amino acid sequence: CASTLTSGGSRTFSYGYTF.

This chain uses TRBV7-9 with TRBJ2-7, with 7 nucleotides matching TRBD1. J was trimmed by 12 bases and V by 5 bases; bases with no gene match: 16. This CDR3 is built from 14 residues. Germline CDR1 and CDR2: SEHNR and FQNEAQ (reference sequence). The CDR3 reads CASSLTPRDSLMYF. CDR3 coding DNA: TGTGCCAGCAGCCTCACCCCCCGGGACAGCCTTATGTACTTC.

The V and J genes are TRBV27 and TRBJ1-5; no firm D call. There are 18 residues in the CDR3. V gave up 3 bases and J gave up 0 bases, with 18 bases separating them. The germline V gene has CDR1 MNHEY and CDR2 SMNVEV (reference sequence). CDR3: CASSFRGPSILSNQPQHF. Written as DNA, the CDR3 is TGTGCCAGCAGTTTCAGAGGGCCCTCGATCCTTAGCAATCAGCCCCAGCATTTT.

This clone has a handful of counts. The J gene is TRBJ2-1, the V gene TRBV5-1; D is unclear. Trimming removed 4 bases at V and 5 bases at J, with 13 bases between. This CDR3 has 14 residues. Germline-derived CDR1 and CDR2 are SGHRS and YFSETQ. The CDR3 bases are TGCGCCAGCAGCCTGGACGGTACCCACAATGAGCAGTTCTTC. Protein product: CASSLDGTHNEQFF.

The chain's CDR3 is CASSPQTGTSGTDTQYF. The CDR3 bases are TGCGCCAGCAGCCCACAGACAGGGACTAGCGGCACAGATACGCAGTATTTT. The chain couples TRBV5-1 to TRBJ2-3; TRBD2 agrees at 10 bases. Per the germline V gene, CDR1 is SGHRS and CDR2 is YFSETQ. This CDR3 is built from 17 residues. The trim removed 4 bases at V and 1 base at J, leaving 9 bases unmatched.

This clone is labeled medium-sized. The chain has TRBV5-5 and TRBJ1-1; D unresolved. Trimming cost V 0 bases and J 1 base, with 10 bases left between them. Germline V gives CDR1 SGHKS, CDR2 YYEKEE (reference sequence). The length of the CDR3 is 15 residues. CDR3 sequence reads: CASSLVGRQNTEAFF. CDR3 nucleotides: TGTGCCAGCAGCTTGGTAGGCAGACAGAACACTGAAGCTTTCTTT.

A word on this clone: Other nucleotide sequences from this sample produce the same CDR3. V usage is TRBV7-9 and J usage is TRBJ1-1; 7 nucleotides align to TRBD1. This CDR3 is built from 14 residues. With 6 bases clipped from V and 1 base from J, the junction kept 5 bases outside the gene matches. Looked up from germline, CDR1 is SEHNR and CDR2 is FQNEAQ (reference sequence). The CDR3 bases are TGTGCCAGCAGTCTCGAGGGGGCGAACACTGAAGCTTTCTTT. It codes for CASSLEGANTEAFF.

The chain combines TRBV9 with TRBJ2-2; D is unresolved. CDR3 size: 18 residues. Germline V CDR1 and CDR2: SGDLS, YYNGEE. V lost 0 bases to trimming and J lost 0 bases, with 15 bases between them. The CDR3 region is CASSVEALRRPNTGELFF. Here the CDR3 DNA reads TGTGCCAGCAGCGTAGAGGCCCTGCGGCGACCGAACACCGGGGAGCTGTTTTTT. The variable domain in full, with the rest retrieved from reference TRBV9 and TRBJ2-2, is DSGVTQTPKHLITATGQRVTLRCSPRSGDLSVYWYQQSLDQGLQFLIQYYNGEERAKGNILERFSAQQFPDLHSELNLSSLELGDSALYFCASSVEALRRPNTGELFFGEGSRLTVL.

The V call is TRBV5-1, the J call TRBJ2-7, with D perhaps TRBD1 (5 bases). V lost 2 bases and J 2 bases, leaving 11 bases between the germline ends. The CDR3 sequence is 14 residues long. CDR1 is SGHRS, CDR2 YFSETQ, per germline. The CDR3 DNA reads TGCGCCAGCAGCTTATTGGGGCATACCTACGAGCAGTACTTC. Protein sequence: CASSLLGHTYEQYF.

The V and J genes are TRBV7-9 and TRBJ1-6; TRBD1 might be the D (6 bases). CDR3 length equals 16 residues. Trimming took off 2 bases at V and 10 bases at J, with 18 bases between the two ends. Looked up from germline, CDR1 is SEHNR and CDR2 is FQNEAQ (reference sequence). CDR3 DNA sequence: TGTGCCAGCAGCTTATTGCCGAAAGGGGGATCGTCACCCCTCCACTTT. It is translated as CASSLLPKGGSSPLHF.

This sequence joins TRBV5-1 and TRBJ2-1; 10 positions match TRBD2. The germline V gene encodes CDR1 SGHRS and CDR2 YFSETQ. The CDR3 contains 15 residues. After removal of 1 base from V and 2 bases from J, the junction contained 0 bases not matched to a gene. CDR3 region: CASSLLAGAYNEQFF. The CDR3, as DNA: TGCGCCAGCAGCTTGCTAGCGGGAGCCTACAATGAGCAGTTCTTC.

The chain links TRBV6-6 to TRBJ1-3; TRBD1 agrees at 8 bases. There are 16 residues in the CDR3. Germline CDR1 MNHNY, CDR2 SVGAGI (reference sequence). V dropped 5 bases and J dropped 7; count of bases not matched to a gene: 13. The CDR3 here is CASSPSAPNRGNTIYF. CDR3 nucleotides: TGTGCCAGCAGTCCCTCAGCTCCCAACAGGGGGAACACCATATATTTT.

Only one count was recorded for this clone. This chain joins TRBV19 and TRBJ1-5; TRBD1 matches at 7 bases. This CDR3 region has 14 residues. Looked up from germline, CDR1 is LNHDA and CDR2 is SQIVND (reference sequence). Trimming took 6 bases from V and 5 from J; bases not matched to a gene: 7. The CDR3: CASSLRDRDQPQHF. The CDR3 DNA follows: TGTGCCAGTAGCCTCCGGGACAGAGATCAGCCCCAGCATTTT.

This chain connects TRBV9 to TRBJ1-1, with 11 positions matching TRBD1. The CDR3 spans 14 residues. J lost 3 bases, V lost 3 bases, and 1 base had no gene match. Germline CDR1 reads SGDLS; CDR2 reads YYNGEE. The chain's CDR3 is CASSGDRGDTEAFF. CDR3 bases: TGTGCCAGCAGCGGGGACAGGGGGGACACTGAAGCTTTCTTT.

The V and J genes are TRBV16 and TRBJ1-5, with unresolved D. Germline assignment: CDR1 KGHSY and CDR2 FQNENV. This CDR3 has 15 residues. Trimming took off 0 bases at V and 2 bases at J, with 8 bases between the two ends. The CDR3 DNA follows: TGTGCCAGCAGCCAATCAGCGGAGGGCAATCAGCCCCAGCATTTT. This codes for CASSQSAEGNQPQHF.

The chain has TRBV11-2 and TRBJ2-7, with D unclear. This CDR3 spans 14 amino acids. V lost 5 bases, J lost 0 bases, and 11 bases lay in between. Germline V gene data show CDR1 as SGHAT and CDR2 as FQNNGV. The CDR3 loop is CASSPLWASYEQYF. CDR3 in DNA: TGTGCCAGCAGCCCCCTATGGGCCTCCTACGAGCAGTACTTC.

The chain carries TRBV5-1 and TRBJ1-2, with TRBD1 as a possible D gene (5 bases). The CDR3 length is 14 residues. V dropped 4 bases and J dropped 4 bases, with 14 bases sitting between them. CDR1 SGHRS and CDR2 YFSETQ come from the germline V gene. DNA for the CDR3: TGCGCCAGCAGCGCCCGGGAGGGGAGCTATGGCTACACCTTC. Its translation: CASSAREGSYGYTF. Drawing the rest from reference TRBV5-1 and TRBJ1-2, the complete variable domain is KAGVTQTPRYLIKTRGQQVTLSCSPISGHRSVSWYQQTPGQGLQFLFEYFSETQRNKGNFPGRFSGRQFSNSRSEMNVSTLELGDSALYLCASSAREGSYGYTFGSGTRLTVV.

The genes are TRBV7-3 and TRBJ1-1, with unresolved D. The CDR3 runs 15 residues. The V and J ends lost 0 bases and 5 bases respectively, with 13 bases between them. Germline V gene data show CDR1 as SGHTA and CDR2 as FQGTGA. The CDR3 nucleotides are TGTGCCAGCAGCTTAACCGCGGGTATATTAACTGAAGCTTTCTTT. Amino acid sequence: CASSLTAGILTEAFF. The full variable domain, rest sourced from reference TRBV7-3 and TRBJ1-1, is GAGVSQTPSNKVTEKGKYVELRCDPISGHTALYWYRQSLGQGPEFLIYFQGTGAADDSGLPNDRFFAVRPEGSVSTLKIQRTERGDSAVYLCASSLTAGILTEAFFGQGTRLTVV.

The V and J genes are TRBV11-2 and TRBJ2-1; D is possibly TRBD2 (6 bases). The CDR3 sequence is 13 residues long. CDR1 and CDR2 from the germline V gene are SGHAT and FQNNGV. The V end lost 7 bases, the J end lost 4 bases, and 11 bases lay between the germline ends. CDR3 amino acids: CASTPGVYNEQFF. The CDR3 nucleotides are TGTGCCAGCACCCCGGGGGTTTACAATGAGCAGTTCTTC.

This clone was seen only once. The chain carries TRBV28 and TRBJ1-1, with 8 bases fitting TRBD1. The CDR3 is 15 residues long. Germline CDR1 and CDR2: MDHEN and SYDVKM. With 6 bases clipped from V and 2 bases from J, the junction kept 8 bases outside the gene matches. The CDR3 here is CASRGPGTGNTEAFF. CDR3 sequence (DNA): TGTGCCAGCAGGGGCCCCGGGACAGGTAACACTGAAGCTTTCTTT. Drawing the rest from reference TRBV28 and TRBJ1-1, the complete variable domain is DVKVTQSSRYLVKRTGEKVFLECVQDMDHENMFWYRQDPGLGLRLIYFSYDVKMKEKGDIPEGYSVSREKKERFSLILESASTNQTSMYLCASRGPGTGNTEAFFGQGTRLTVV.

V gene TRBV2 combines with J gene TRBJ2-7; a weak D match, TRBD1 (5 bases). The CDR3 runs 14 residues. V was clipped by 7 bases and J by 2 bases, with 15 bases between them. Germline CDR1 SNHLY, CDR2 FYNNEI. The CDR3 is CASKGLGSAYEQYF. CDR3 sequence (DNA): TGTGCCAGCAAGGGGCTGGGCAGTGCCTACGAGCAGTACTTC.

This clone was picked up one time. The chain has TRBV5-1 and TRBJ2-3, with 8 nucleotides matching TRBD2. This CDR3 has 14 amino acids. CDR1 and CDR2 (germline): SGHRS, YFSETQ. Losses at the gene ends were 0 bases for V and 3 bases for J; bases not matched to a gene: 0. The chain's CDR3 is CASSLASGTDTQYF. The DNA of the CDR3 is TGCGCCAGCAGCTTGGCTAGCGGGACAGATACGCAGTATTTT.

The V and J genes are TRBV6-5 and TRBJ1-2; 9 bases fit TRBD1. The CDR3 extends over 14 amino acids. V lost 4 bases and J lost 4; bases outside the gene matches: 4. Germline V CDR1 and CDR2: MNHEY, SVGAGI. Here the CDR3 DNA reads TGTGCCAGCAGTTCGGGACAGGGTGGCTATGGCTACACCTTC. Residues: CASSSGQGGYGYTF.

V gene TRBV2 combines with J gene TRBJ1-5, with a tentative D call TRBD1 (6 bases). Trimming removed 6 bases from V and 0 bases from J, with 12 bases in between. Germline CDR1 reads SNHLY; CDR2 reads FYNNEI. The CDR3 is 15 amino acids. DNA of the CDR3: TGTGCCAGCAGGCGGACAGCGAATAGCAATCAGCCCCAGCATTTT. Amino acid sequence: CASRRTANSNQPQHF.

This sequence joins TRBV18 and TRBJ2-5; 11 positions match TRBD2. This CDR3 comprises 15 residues. Looked up from germline, CDR1 is KGHSH and CDR2 is LQKENI. V lost 3 bases to trimming and J lost 5 bases; unmatched junction nucleotides: 5. CDR3 bases: TGTGCCAGCTCACCGGGACTAGCGGCCCCGGAGACCCAGTACTTC. Translation: CASSPGLAAPETQYF.

The CDR3 is CASSLGGAGYGYTF. The CDR3 DNA reads TGCGCCAGCAGCTTGGGCGGGGCCGGATATGGCTACACCTTC. The J gene is TRBJ1-2, the V gene TRBV5-1; D is possibly TRBD1 (5 bases). The germline V gene has CDR1 SGHRS and CDR2 YFSETQ. The ends were cut back, 0 bases at V and 5 bases at J, with 11 bases in the middle. CDR3 length: 14 amino acids.

The chain carries TRBV7-9 and TRBJ1-1, with a tentative D call TRBD1 (6 bases). Germline CDR1 and CDR2: SEHNR and FQNEAQ (reference sequence). Trimming stripped 5 bases from V and 1 base from J, with 14 bases between. This CDR3 contains 15 residues. CDR3 residues: CASSDSDRPNTEAFF. The DNA for the CDR3 is TGTGCCAGCAGCGACTCCGACAGGCCGAACACTGAAGCTTTCTTT.

This chain joins TRBV27 and TRBJ1-2; 9 bases align to TRBD1. Per germline, CDR1 MNHEY and CDR2 SMNVEV (reference sequence). The CDR3 extends over 15 amino acids. V shed 6 bases and J 8 bases; nucleotides not matched to a gene: 13. CDR3 region: CASSPGQGKVRGYTF. The CDR3 coding sequence is TGTGCCAGCAGCCCTGGACAGGGGAAAGTGAGGGGCTACACCTTC.